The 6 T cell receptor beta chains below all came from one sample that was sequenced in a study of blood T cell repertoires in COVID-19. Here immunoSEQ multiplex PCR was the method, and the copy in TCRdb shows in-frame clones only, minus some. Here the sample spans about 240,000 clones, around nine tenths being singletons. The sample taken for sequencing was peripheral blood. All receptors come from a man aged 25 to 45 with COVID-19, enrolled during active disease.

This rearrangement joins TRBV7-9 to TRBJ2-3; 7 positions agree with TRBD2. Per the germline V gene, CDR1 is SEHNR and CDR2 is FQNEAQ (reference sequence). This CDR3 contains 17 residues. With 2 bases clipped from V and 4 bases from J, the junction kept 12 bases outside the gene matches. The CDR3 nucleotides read TGTGCCAGCAGCTTAATTCGTCGGGCACGGGGGGCAGATACGCAGTATTTT. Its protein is CASSLIRRARGADTQYF.

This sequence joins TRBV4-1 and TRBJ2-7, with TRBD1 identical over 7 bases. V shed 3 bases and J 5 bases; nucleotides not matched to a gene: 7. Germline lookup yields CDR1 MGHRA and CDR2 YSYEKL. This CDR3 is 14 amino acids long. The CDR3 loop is CASSQPGGTDEQYF. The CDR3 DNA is TGCGCCAGCAGCCAGCCAGGGGGAACGGACGAGCAGTACTTC.

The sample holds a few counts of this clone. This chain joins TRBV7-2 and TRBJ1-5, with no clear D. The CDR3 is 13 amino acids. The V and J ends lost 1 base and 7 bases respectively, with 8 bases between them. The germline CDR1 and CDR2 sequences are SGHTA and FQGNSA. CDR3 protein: CASSLDRQQPQHF. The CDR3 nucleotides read TGTGCCAGCAGCTTAGACAGACAACAGCCCCAGCATTTT.

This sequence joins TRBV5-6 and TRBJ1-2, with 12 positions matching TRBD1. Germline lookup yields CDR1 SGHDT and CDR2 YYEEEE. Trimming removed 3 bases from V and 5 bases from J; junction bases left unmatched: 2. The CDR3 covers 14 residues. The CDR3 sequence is CASSSGQGAYGYTF. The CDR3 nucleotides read TGTGCCAGCAGCTCGGGACAGGGGGCTTATGGCTACACCTTC. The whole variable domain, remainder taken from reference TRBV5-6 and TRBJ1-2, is DAGVTQSPTHLIKTRGQQVTLRCSPKSGHDTVSWYQQALGQGPQFIFQYYEEEERQRGNFPDRFSGHQFPNYSSELNVNALLLGDSALYLCASSSGQGAYGYTFGSGTRLTVV.

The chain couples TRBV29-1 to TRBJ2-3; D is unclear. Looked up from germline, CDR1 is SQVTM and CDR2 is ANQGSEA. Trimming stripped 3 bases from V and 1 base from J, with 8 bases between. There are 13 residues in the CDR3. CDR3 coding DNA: TGCAGCGTTGAGCCACTTGGCACAGATACGCAGTATTTT. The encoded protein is CSVEPLGTDTQYF.

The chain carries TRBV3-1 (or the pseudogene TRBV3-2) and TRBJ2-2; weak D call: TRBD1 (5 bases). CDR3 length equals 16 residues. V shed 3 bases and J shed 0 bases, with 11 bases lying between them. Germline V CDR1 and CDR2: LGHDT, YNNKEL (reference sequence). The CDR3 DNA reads TGTGCCAGCAGCCAGTGGGGCGCCCCGAACACCGGGGAGCTGTTTTTT. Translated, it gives CASSQWGAPNTGELFF.